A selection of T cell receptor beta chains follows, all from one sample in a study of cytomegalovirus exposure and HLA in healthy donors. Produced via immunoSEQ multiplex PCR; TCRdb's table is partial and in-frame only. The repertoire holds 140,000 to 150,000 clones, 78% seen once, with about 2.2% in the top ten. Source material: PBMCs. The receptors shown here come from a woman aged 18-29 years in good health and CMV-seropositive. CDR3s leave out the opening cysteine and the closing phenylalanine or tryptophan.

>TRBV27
ASSYTQGLTEQY
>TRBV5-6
ASSRTTGWAEAF
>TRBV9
ASSVDSYGYT
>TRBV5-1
ASSLQGLSSGNTIY
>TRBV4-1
ASSARDRKPDTQY
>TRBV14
ASSQDFLGRGTADTQY
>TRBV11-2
ASSLKGAVFEAF
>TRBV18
ASSRMLSASGGSFLEQY
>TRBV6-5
ASSYSPPDGGDTIY
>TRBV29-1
SVVGGREENQPQH
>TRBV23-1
ASSLTGGQKNIQY
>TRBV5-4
ASSLSAEGANTEAF
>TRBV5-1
ASSLSTGADYGYT
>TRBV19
ASSPVGTGELPLH
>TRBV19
ASSTSGKRGSNQPQH
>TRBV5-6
ASSLYTTNTEAF
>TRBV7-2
ASSLAGTGTQH
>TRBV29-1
SVGRSDLYNEQF
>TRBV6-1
ASSEVRGIGELF
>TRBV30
AYLIDSYGYT
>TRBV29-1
SVVASGGLSTDTQY
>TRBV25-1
ASAERGLDTGELF
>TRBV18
ASSPGLQETQY
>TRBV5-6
ASSRTPREQY
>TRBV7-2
ASSLGDSSYNEQF
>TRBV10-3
AITGDRRIEQY
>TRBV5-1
ASSFGTGSGYT
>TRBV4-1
ASSLRTGAGANSGNTIY
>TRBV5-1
ASSWGTGRVGYT
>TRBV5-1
ASSLRPAPNQETQY
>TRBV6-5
ASSLERGIYEQY
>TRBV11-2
ASSLDQAISYEQY
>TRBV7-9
ASSLVGPTGGNSPLH
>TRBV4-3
ASSPTYMNTEAF
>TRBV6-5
ASRVRVGIGAF
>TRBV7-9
ASSSARVAGELF
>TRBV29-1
SVKGLAGTEQY
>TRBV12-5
ASGLSAGTGYEQY
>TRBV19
ASSIISGARGYT
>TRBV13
ASSLSTGRWGSRGEGNYEQY
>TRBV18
ASSPGWTKPDTQY
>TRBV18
ASSSTGQATTEAF
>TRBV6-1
ATPVEGGDYEQY
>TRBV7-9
ASSFRPDRGLGEQY